This T cell receptor beta chain was documented in a study of T-cell reconstitution after alpha-beta-depleted transplantation in children. V lost 6 bases and J 5 bases, leaving 19 bases between the germline ends. The CDR3 sequence is 15 residues long. Findings of the study overall: There were reportedly several hundred expanded graft clones from which alpha-beta T cells came about two months after transplant. Some patients' high day-60 TCRbeta diversity was traced to surviving recipient T cells and thymic progenitors. The main origin of T-cell counts and diversity one year after transplant was newly produced T cells.

Molecular barcoding with unique molecular identifiers was used for the TCRbeta library. TCRdb processed the PCR reads anew with MiXCR; each CDR3 protein has one entry. The sample lists more than 200,000 distinct CDR3 sequences, under 20% occurring once. This clonotype has only a few counts. The antigen is not known. This rearrangement joins TRBV12-3 or TRBV12-4 to TRBJ2-5; the D gene is possibly TRBD1 (6 bases). This receptor was obtained from a male patient between 2 and 10 years old who had a stem cell transplant for acute lymphoblastic leukemia, so the T cells may come from the graft donor. This sample comprised PBMCs, mostly from graft donor cells, obtained 360 days after TCRalphabeta/CD19-depleted stem cell transplant. The CDR3 region is CASSRGRGVVETQYF. The CDR3 region has the DNA TGTGCCAGCAGCCGGGGCAGGGGAGTGGTGGAGACCCAGTACTTC.